This T cell receptor beta chain was recovered during a study of CD8 T cells in Susac syndrome. This CDR3 contains 12 residues. Trimming stripped 9 bases from V and 0 bases from J, with 6 bases between. Germline loops: CDR1 SNHLY, CDR2 FYNNEI. When the RNA was reverse transcribed, random hexamers were used with an input of 0.5 to 1 ug. MiXCR, run by TCRdb on the immunoSEQ multiplex PCR reads, gives a single entry per CDR3 protein. The sample holds tens of thousands of distinct CDR3 sequences, nearly 96% seen once. The multiple sclerosis controls were treatment-naive patients affected by stable or active relapsing-remitting disease.

The sequencing input was CD4+ T cells from PBMCs. The clonotype comes from a human donor with multiple sclerosis. This chain connects TRBV2 to TRBJ1-5, with D unresolved. As DNA, the CDR3 is TGTGCCAGTCGTAATAGCAATCAGCCCCAGCATTTT. Its protein is CASRNSNQPQHF.